This T cell receptor beta chain was captured by sequencing in a study of blood T cell repertoires in COVID-19. This CDR3 region has 14 residues. CDR1 is SNHLY and CDR2 is FYNNEI in the germline V gene. Trimming cost V 2 bases and J 5 bases; bases outside gene matches: 4. Generated by immunoSEQ multiplex PCR, the TCRdb table keeps only in-frame clones and is missing some. This sample has about 190,000 clones, with approximately 85% found just once. The sequence was obtained from a man older than 75 with COVID-19, enrolled during active disease. Input material: peripheral blood. The V gene is TRBV2, the J gene TRBJ2-5; 8 bases line up with TRBD1. The CDR3 coding sequence is TGTGCCAGCAGTGAACAGGGGGCAGGTGAGACCCAGTACTTC. It is translated as CASSEQGAGETQYF.